This passage covers 22 T cell receptor beta chains from one sample sequenced in a study of T cell changes during pregnancy in multiple sclerosis. TCRdb keeps only in-frame clones here, not all; method: immunoSEQ multiplex PCR. This sample yields 20,000 to 25,000 clones, of which 70% to 90% are seen a single time; approximately 7.6% belongs to the top ten. Specimen: CD8+ T cells from peripheral blood mononuclear cells, collected before pregnancy. All receptors come from a female donor with multiple sclerosis, enrolled in a pregnancy study.

The chain links TRBV5-5 to TRBJ2-1, with TRBD2 identical over 7 bases. CDR1 SGHKS and CDR2 YYEKEE come from the germline V gene (reference sequence). The CDR3 runs 18 residues. V gave up 2 bases and J gave up 4 bases; unmatched junction bases: 15. The CDR3: CASSFPLFLADLYNEQFF. The CDR3 DNA is TGTGCCAGCAGCTTTCCTCTCTTCCTAGCGGATCTATACAATGAGCAGTTCTTC.

V and J are TRBV15 and TRBJ2-3; 8 bases fit TRBD1. This CDR3 is 13 amino acids long. The junction had 8 bases not matched to a gene; V was cut back by 4 bases and J by 11 bases. Germline V CDR1 and CDR2: LNHNV, YYDKDF (reference sequence). As DNA, the CDR3 is TGTGCCACCAGCATATGGACAGGGATAATGCAGTATTTT. Protein: CATSIWTGIMQYF. The whole variable domain, remainder taken from reference TRBV15 and TRBJ2-3, is DAMVIQNPRYQVTQFGKPVTLSCSQTLNHNVMYWYQQKSSQAPKLLFHYYDKDFNNEADTPDNFQSRRPNTSFCFLDIRSPGLGDTAMYLCATSIWTGIMQYFGPGTRLTVL.

The V call is TRBV4-1, the J call TRBJ2-5; the D gene is possibly TRBD1 (6 bases). Per the germline V gene, CDR1 is MGHRA and CDR2 is YSYEKL. Trimming cost V 1 base and J 2 bases, with 11 bases left between them. The CDR3 has 15 residues. The CDR3 region has the DNA TGCGCCAGCAGCCAAGTACAACAGGGACAAGAGACCCAGTACTTC. It translates to CASSQVQQGQETQYF.

CDR3 region: CASRTTPGQGTHYSNQPQHF. The CDR3 region has the DNA TGTGCCAGCCGGACAACACCGGGACAGGGGACCCATTATAGCAATCAGCCCCAGCATTTT. The V gene is TRBV21-1, the J gene TRBJ1-5; the D call TRBD1 from the table was never checked on the DNA. TRBV21-1 corresponds to a pseudogene. The CDR3 contains 20 residues.

CDR3 in DNA: TGCGCCAGCGGCTCTGGCCTAGCGGTAGATCCCCGCGGATTCTTC. Encoded protein: CASGSGLAVDPRGFF. J is TRBJ2-1 and V is TRBV10-2; TRBD2 aligns across 7 bases. This CDR3 is built from 15 residues. J lost 16 bases, V lost 8 bases, and 23 bases had no gene match. Germline V gives CDR1 WSHSY, CDR2 SAAADI.

This chain joins TRBV9 and TRBJ1-2, with 9 bases fitting TRBD1. With V trimmed by 3 bases and J by 8 bases, 8 bases remained unmatched. CDR1 and CDR2 from the germline V gene are SGDLS and YYNGEE. CDR3 length equals 14 residues. The CDR3, as DNA: TGTGCCAGCAGCGCCGGACAGGGGAACCACGGCTACACCTTC. Amino acid sequence: CASSAGQGNHGYTF.

DNA for the CDR3: TGCGCCAGCAGCCAAGAAAGGCAGGGTCGGTCGAGCACTGAAGCTTTCTTT. This gives the protein CASSQERQGRSSTEAFF. The V and J genes are TRBV4-3 and TRBJ1-1; the D gene is possibly TRBD1 (5 bases). This CDR3 has 17 amino acids. V gave up 0 bases and J gave up 4 bases, with 18 bases separating them. Germline-derived CDR1 and CDR2 are LGHNA and YSLEER.

The rearrangement links TRBV2 to TRBJ2-5; 8 bases map to TRBD1. J was trimmed by 5 bases and V by 4 bases; bases with no gene match: 9. This CDR3 contains 15 residues. CDR1 is SNHLY and CDR2 is FYNNEI in the germline V gene. CDR3 DNA sequence: TGTGCCAGCAGTGCCCCTCAGGGGGCGGGGGAGACCCAGTACTTC. Translation: CASSAPQGAGETQYF.

The chain employs TRBV10-1 and TRBJ2-1; a weak D match, TRBD2 (7 bases). Germline CDR1 is WNHNN and CDR2 is SYGVQD (reference sequence). The V end lost 4 bases, the J end lost 1 base, and 20 bases lay between the germline ends. CDR3 length equals 18 residues. As DNA, the CDR3 is TGCGCCAGCAGTGGGGGTCGGGGGGCCACGGAATCCTACAATGAGCAGTTCTTC. It is translated as CASSGGRGATESYNEQFF.

The genes are TRBV6-5 and TRBJ2-1; the D is unclear. The CDR3 spans 11 residues. The germline V gene encodes CDR1 MNHEY and CDR2 SVGAGI. The V end lost 8 bases, the J end lost 7 bases, and 9 bases lay between the germline ends. The CDR3 region is CASGTANEQFF. The CDR3 region has the DNA TGTGCCAGCGGAACAGCAAATGAGCAGTTCTTC.

The genes are TRBV19 and TRBJ2-7; 11 bases match TRBD1. Per the germline V gene, CDR1 is LNHDA and CDR2 is SQIVND (reference sequence). This CDR3 contains 16 residues. Trimming took 4 bases from V and 2 from J; bases not matched to a gene: 7. This CDR3 reads CASSTLDRGRPYEQYF. In nucleotides, the CDR3 is TGTGCCAGTAGTACCCTGGACAGGGGGCGTCCCTACGAGCAGTACTTC.

The rearrangement joins TRBV2 to TRBJ2-1; maybe TRBD2 (6 bases). CDR1 SNHLY and CDR2 FYNNEI come from the germline V gene. The CDR3 has 16 residues. V was trimmed by 5 bases and J by 0 bases, leaving 14 bases between them. CDR3 bases: TGTGCCAGCAGTTCACTTAGCGGAAGCTCCTACAATGAGCAGTTCTTC. Encoded protein: CASSSLSGSSYNEQFF.

The V call is TRBV5-1, the J call TRBJ2-2; D is perhaps TRBD2 (7 bases). This CDR3 spans 17 amino acids. Trimming left V 0 bases short and J 5 bases short, with 17 bases between. The germline V gene encodes CDR1 SGHRS and CDR2 YFSETQ. The CDR3 sequence: CASSLALAARGTGELFF. In DNA form, the CDR3 reads TGCGCCAGCAGCTTGGCGCTAGCGGCCAGGGGTACCGGGGAGCTGTTTTTT.

The chain uses TRBV4-2 and TRBJ1-5; 8 bases fit TRBD1. This CDR3 spans 16 amino acids. The V gene end was trimmed by 0 bases and the J gene end by 5 bases; junction bases not matched to a gene: 6. From germline, CDR1 is LGHNA and CDR2 YNFKEQ. Written as DNA, the CDR3 is TGTGCCAGCAGCCAAGAAACAGGGGGAGACTATCAGCCCCAGCATTTT. Residues: CASSQETGGDYQPQHF.

This rearrangement joins TRBV6-4 to TRBJ2-3, with D possibly being TRBD1 (6 bases). V shed 6 bases and J shed 5 bases, with 15 bases lying between them. Germline values: CDR1 MRHNA, CDR2 SNTAGT. This CDR3 has 14 amino acids. CDR3 nucleotides: TGTGCCAGCAGCCTAAGGACAGTCGGAGATACGCAGTATTTT. Translated: CASSLRTVGDTQYF.

This clone was seen only a few times. V and J are TRBV7-8 and TRBJ2-7, with D unclear. This CDR3 comprises 14 residues. The germline V and J ends were trimmed by 1 base and 6 bases, with 13 bases remaining between them. Germline V lookup: CDR1 SGHVS, CDR2 FQNEAQ. The CDR3 protein is CASSLGASLLEQYF. The CDR3 bases are TGTGCCAGCAGCTTAGGGGCGTCGCTCCTCGAGCAGTACTTC. Variable domain in full (rest from reference TRBV7-8 and TRBJ2-7): GAGVSQSPRYKVAKRGQDVALRCDPISGHVSLFWYQQALGQGPEFLTYFQNEAQLDKSGLPSDRFFAERPEGSVSTLKIQRTQQEDSAVYLCASSLGASLLEQYFGPGTRLTVT.

This clone has only one observation. The gene calls are TRBV6-5 and TRBJ1-1; TRBD1 matches 8 bases. J gave up 3 bases and V 6 bases, and 9 bases lay outside the gene matches. CDR1 and CDR2 from the germline V gene are MNHEY and SVGAGI. The CDR3 is 15 amino acids. This chain's CDR3 is CASRRTGGVDTEAFF. DNA of the CDR3: TGTGCCAGCAGACGTACAGGGGGGGTCGACACTGAAGCTTTCTTT.

This chain uses TRBV5-1 with TRBJ2-3, with TRBD1 matching 7 bases. V was pared by 3 bases and J by 5 bases, with 15 bases of the junction left unmatched. The CDR3 is 17 residues long. From germline, CDR1 is SGHRS and CDR2 YFSETQ. CDR3 DNA: TGCGCCAGCAGCTACCCCCGGGACAGCGAATTGGAAGATACGCAGTATTTT. Protein sequence: CASSYPRDSELEDTQYF.

The genes are TRBV6-1 and TRBJ1-2; D might be TRBD1 (6 bases). The germline V and J ends were trimmed by 10 bases and 4 bases, with 13 bases remaining between them. CDR1 MNHNS and CDR2 SASEGT come from the germline V gene. This CDR3 is 12 amino acids long. DNA for the CDR3: TGTGCCACCTTACCGGACAGCTATGGCTACACCTTC. Its protein is CATLPDSYGYTF.

V is TRBV29-1 and J is TRBJ2-7; D possibly corresponds to TRBD2 (5 bases). Germline CDR1 is SQVTM and CDR2 is ANQGSEA. The CDR3 covers 14 residues. Between the trimmed V and J ends, which lost 3 bases and 2 bases, there was a span of 14 bases. CDR3 bases: TGCAGCGTTGAGTGGCGGGTCTCCCCCTACGAGCAGTACTTC. It codes for CSVEWRVSPYEQYF.

This clone appeared a few times. The chain recombines TRBV7-9 with TRBJ1-2; D gene unclear. Germline CDR1 is SEHNR and CDR2 is FQNEAQ (reference sequence). CDR3 length equals 15 residues. V was cut by 3 bases and J by 4 bases, with 15 bases left in between. CDR3 sequence (DNA): TGTGCCAGCAGCTTGGCCGGACTGCCCGGCTATGGCTACACCTTC. Translated, it gives CASSLAGLPGYGYTF. Supplemented by reference TRBV7-9 and TRBJ1-2, the full variable domain reads DTGVSQNPRHKITKRGQNVTFRCDPISEHNRLYWYRQTLGQGPEFLTYFQNEAQLEKSRLLSDRFSAERPKGSFSTLEIQRTEQGDSAMYLCASSLAGLPGYGYTFGSGTRLTVV.

V and J are TRBV29-1 and TRBJ1-2, with 9 nucleotides matching TRBD1. The CDR3 totals 13 residues. Germline CDR1 SQVTM, CDR2 ANQGSEA. J was trimmed by 8 bases and V by 2 bases; bases with no gene match: 6. CDR3 residues: CSVEKGTGLGYTF. The CDR3 region has the DNA TGCAGCGTTGAAAAGGGGACAGGGCTGGGCTACACCTTC.